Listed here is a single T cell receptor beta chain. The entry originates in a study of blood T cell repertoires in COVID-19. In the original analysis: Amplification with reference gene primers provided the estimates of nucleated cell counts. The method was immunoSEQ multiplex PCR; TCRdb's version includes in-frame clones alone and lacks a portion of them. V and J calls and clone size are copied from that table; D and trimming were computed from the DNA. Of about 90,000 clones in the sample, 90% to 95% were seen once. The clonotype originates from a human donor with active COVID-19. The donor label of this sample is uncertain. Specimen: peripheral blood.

The DNA for the CDR3 is TGTGCCAGCAGCTTCGGAGGGTTTCGGGGTTCTAGCACAGATACGCAGTATTTT. Translation: CASSFGGFRGSSTDTQYF. The chain joins TRBV7-2 to TRBJ2-3, with D perhaps matching TRBD2 (6 bases). This CDR3 is built from 18 residues. V shed 3 bases and J shed 0 bases, with 19 bases lying between them. In germline, CDR1 is SGHTA, CDR2 FQGNSA.